A single sample is the source of the 5 T cell receptor beta chains below, sequenced in a study of CD8 T cells in Susac syndrome. RNA totalling about 0.45 to 1 ug underwent reverse transcription with random hexamers. TCRdb recomputed calls from the immunoSEQ multiplex PCR reads with MiXCR, one row per CDR3 protein. The sample records some 200,000 distinct CDR3 sequences, 90% to 95% being singletons. The sequencing sample was made of CD4+ T cells from PBMCs. The source of these receptors is a human donor with Susac syndrome.

This chain links TRBV12-3 or TRBV12-4 with TRBJ1-1; TRBD1 is a possible D gene (5 bases). Trimming stripped 2 bases from V and 9 bases from J, with 10 bases between. This CDR3 has 12 residues. The CDR3 coding sequence is TGTGCCAGCAGTTTATCAGGGAGTAAAGCTTTCTTT. Residues: CASSLSGSKAFF.

This clonotype was seen a few times. The gene calls are TRBV5-1 and TRBJ1-4; 7 bases are shared with TRBD1. This CDR3 has 15 residues. J gave up 8 bases and V 0 bases, and 7 bases lay outside the gene matches. The germline V gene has CDR1 SGHRS and CDR2 YFSETQ. The CDR3: CASSLGQGVKEKLFF. The DNA of the CDR3 is TGCGCCAGCAGCTTGGGTCAGGGGGTGAAGGAAAAACTGTTTTTT.

Worth noting for this clonotype: A much larger clonotype is one base distant, so this may be a read error. This chain links TRBV24-1 with TRBJ2-3, with D unresolved. Trimming took off 7 bases at V and 0 bases at J, with 4 bases between the two ends. The CDR3 consists of 12 residues. CDR1 and CDR2 from the germline V gene are KGHDR and SFDVKD. The CDR3 DNA sequence: TGTGCCACCAGCCCTAGCACAGATACGCAGTATTTT. Protein sequence: CATSPSTDTQYF.

The rearrangement joins TRBV27 to TRBJ1-1; D gene ambiguous. The CDR3 has 16 residues. The germline V gene encodes CDR1 MNHEY and CDR2 SMNVEV (reference sequence). Trimming cost V 8 bases and J 3 bases, with 22 bases left between them. The CDR3 nucleotides read TGTGCCAGCGCCCCAAAAGTTAGTGTGTTTGACACTGAAGCTTTCTTT. This encodes CASAPKVSVFDTEAFF.

CDR3 coding DNA: TGTGCCATCAGACCGACAGGGGCGAACTATGGCTACACCTTC. This sequence encodes CAIRPTGANYGYTF. J is TRBJ1-2 and V is TRBV10-3, with 8 bases aligning to TRBD1. The CDR3 sequence is 14 residues long. Germline CDR1 and CDR2: ENHRY and SYGVKD. The V gene end was trimmed by 6 bases and the J gene end by 2 bases; junction bases not matched to a gene: 5.